In its sample, the clone carrying this TCR beta chain was seen many times. The antigen remains undetermined. The sample comes from a study of T-cell reconstitution after alpha-beta-depleted transplantation in children. This CDR3 contains 17 residues. CDR1 is LGHNA, CDR2 YNFKEQ, per germline. V trimming: 0 bases; J trimming: 9 bases; junction bases outside the gene matches: 11. General study points: As was reported, about two months after transplant, alpha-beta T cells came from several hundred expanded graft clones. T cells produced anew were the main source of T-cell counts and diversity one year after transplant.

The TCRbeta library incorporated unique molecular identifiers. TCRdb reprocessed the PCR reads via MiXCR and lists one record per CDR3 protein. The table lists around 960,000 distinct CDR3 sequences, roughly 29% of them singletons, with roughly 31% in the top ten. This specimen was PBMCs, mostly from graft donor cells, taken 360 days after TCRalphabeta/CD19-depleted stem cell transplant. The sequence was collected from a boy under two years old who had a stem cell transplant for SCID, so the T cells may come from the graft donor. The chain employs TRBV4-2 and TRBJ1-6, with TRBD1 matching 7 bases. DNA of the CDR3: TGTGCCAGCAGCCAAGAGCCCCCAGGGGGAGTGATTTCACCCCTCCACTTT. Translated: CASSQEPPGGVISPLHF.